A single sample is the source of the 14 T cell receptor beta chains below, sequenced in a study of T cell responses to AZD1222 COVID-19 vaccine. Sequencing was performed with immunoSEQ multiplex PCR; in TCRdb, only in-frame clones are kept and a portion is missing. The table has over 150,000 clones, around 87% seen once. The sequencing used peripheral blood, collected on day 0 of AZD1222 vaccination. The receptors were gathered from an adult in good health.

The chain is built from TRBV7-6 and TRBJ2-3, with 9 bases lining up with TRBD2. After removal of 1 base from V and 4 bases from J, the junction contained 6 bases not matched to a gene. The V gene's germline CDR1 is SGHVS and CDR2 FNYEAQ. The CDR3 runs 16 residues. CDR3 nucleotide sequence: TGTGCCAGCAGCTTAGGGACTAGCGTCTATTCAGATACGCAGTATTTT. Protein sequence: CASSLGTSVYSDTQYF.

The rearrangement links TRBV6-5 to TRBJ1-4; D uncertain. Trimming removed 6 bases at V and 3 bases at J, with 14 bases between. CDR3 size: 15 residues. The germline gives CDR1 MNHEY, CDR2 SVGAGI. Written as DNA, the CDR3 is TGTGCCAGCAGGGCGCGGCCGGGGTCTAATGAAAAACTGTTTTTT. It yields the protein CASRARPGSNEKLFF.

CDR3 coding DNA: TGTGCCAGCAGTTTAACGGGTGGAGAGACCCAGTACTTC. As protein: CASSLTGGETQYF. The rearrangement uses TRBV27 and TRBJ2-5, with D unclear. The germline CDR1 and CDR2 sequences are MNHEY and SMNVEV (reference sequence). V was trimmed by 2 bases and J by 4 bases, leaving 8 bases between them. The CDR3 is 13 amino acids.

CDR3 in amino acids: CASSSAQFNEQFF. DNA for the CDR3: TGTGCCAGCAGCTCGGCACAGTTCAATGAGCAGTTCTTC. The rearrangement uses TRBV5-4 and TRBJ2-1; D gene uncertain. The CDR3 has 13 residues. V lost 3 bases, J lost 6 bases, and 10 bases lay in between. CDR1 SGHNT and CDR2 YYREEE come from the germline V gene (reference sequence).

In this sample, this clone turned up once. The chain recombines TRBV19 with TRBJ2-5, with D possibly being TRBD2 (5 bases). From germline, CDR1 is LNHDA and CDR2 SQIVND (reference sequence). Trimming left V 2 bases short and J 5 bases short, with 12 bases between. The CDR3 contains 14 residues. The CDR3 region is CASSITDSLETQYF. Here the CDR3 DNA reads TGTGCCAGTAGTATAACGGACTCTTTGGAGACCCAGTACTTC.

The chain couples TRBV23-1 to TRBJ1-5, with unresolved D. TRBV23-1 is an ORF, and what it does is uncertain. Trimming removed 3 bases at V and 1 base at J, with 10 bases between. The CDR3 is 15 residues long. CDR3 residues: CASSQGQISNQPQHF. CDR3 nucleotide sequence: TGCGCCAGCAGTCAGGGTCAGATCAGCAATCAGCCCCAGCATTTT.

The V and J genes are TRBV3-1 (or the pseudogene TRBV3-2) and TRBJ1-1; D unclear. Trimming stripped 2 bases from V and 1 base from J, with 11 bases between. The CDR3 length is 15 residues. Looked up from germline, CDR1 is LGHDT and CDR2 is YNNKEL (reference sequence). The CDR3, as DNA: TGTGCCAGCAGCCAAACTATTGGAGGGAACACTGAAGCTTTCTTT. Its protein is CASSQTIGGNTEAFF.

In its sample, this clone was seen once. The gene calls are TRBV7-8 and TRBJ1-1, with D unresolved. Trimming took off 2 bases at V and 1 base at J, with 8 bases between the two ends. Germline V CDR1 and CDR2: SGHVS, FQNEAQ. This CDR3 is 14 amino acids long. Here the CDR3 reads CASSLSRQNTEAFF. CDR3 in DNA: TGTGCCAGCAGCTTATCGAGACAGAACACTGAAGCTTTCTTT.

This clone came up a few times. This chain connects TRBV20-1 to TRBJ2-3, with TRBD2 matching over 10 bases. This CDR3 spans 18 amino acids. Trimming took 3 bases from V and 2 from J; bases not matched to a gene: 14. Germline loops: CDR1 DFQATT, CDR2 SNEGSKA (reference sequence). This CDR3 reads CSASRYGRTSGYTDTQYF. CDR3 sequence (DNA): TGCAGTGCTAGTAGGTACGGGAGGACTAGCGGTTACACAGATACGCAGTATTTT.

Here the CDR3 DNA reads TGTGCCAGTCACGACAGGGGGATTTCGAGCAATCAGCCCCAGCATTTT. It specifies CASHDRGISSNQPQHF. V gene TRBV19 combines with J gene TRBJ1-5; 9 bases are a match to TRBD1. V lost 8 bases, J lost 1 base, and 9 bases stayed unmatched. CDR1 is LNHDA and CDR2 is SQIVND in the germline V gene (reference sequence). The CDR3 length is 16 residues. The variable domain in full, completed from reference TRBV19 and TRBJ1-5, reads DGGITQSPKYLFRKEGQNVTLSCEQNLNHDAMYWYRQDPGQGLRLIYYSQIVNDFQKGDIAEGYSVSREKKESFPLTVTSAQKNPTAFYLCASHDRGISSNQPQHFGDGTRLSIL.

The rearrangement joins TRBV7-2 to TRBJ2-1; 11 bases agree with TRBD1. This CDR3 is 15 amino acids long. The germline V gene encodes CDR1 SGHTA and CDR2 FQGNSA. The V segment lost 5 bases and the J segment 6 bases; nucleotides outside the gene matches: 6. CDR3 DNA: TGTGCCAGCAGCATGCGGGACAGGGGGTTCAATGAGCAGTTCTTC. Its protein product is CASSMRDRGFNEQFF.

The chain couples TRBV30 to TRBJ2-5; TRBD2 matches at 11 bases. The CDR3 consists of 16 residues. Germline CDR1 and CDR2: GTSNPN and SVGIG (reference sequence). The V gene end was trimmed by 2 bases and the J gene end by 11 bases; junction bases not matched to a gene: 16. The CDR3 loop reads CAWSLSGGAFIKGQYF. CDR3 nucleotides: TGTGCCTGGAGTCTTAGCGGGGGGGCCTTCATAAAAGGACAGTACTTC. The full variable domain, in which reference TRBV30 and TRBJ2-5 provide the parts outside the CDR3, is SQTIHQWPATLVQPVGSPLSLECTVEGTSNPNLYWYRQAAGRGLQLLFYSVGIGQISSEVPQNLSASRPQDRQFILSSKKLLLSDSGFYLCAWSLSGGAFIKGQYFGPGTRLLVL.

The chain combines TRBV9 with TRBJ1-2; 7 nucleotides agree with TRBD1. Trimming removed 0 bases from V and 0 bases from J; junction bases left unmatched: 5. The CDR3 has 16 amino acids. The germline gives CDR1 SGDLS, CDR2 YYNGEE. CDR3 in amino acids: CASSVGQTGPNYGYTF. The DNA for the CDR3 is TGTGCCAGCAGCGTAGGACAGACAGGGCCTAACTATGGCTACACCTTC.

About this clone: The germline gene is not matched at one end of the junction; a read error may be the cause. The chain couples TRBV7-7 to TRBJ1-4; unclear D gene. This CDR3 contains 17 residues. Germline lookup yields CDR1 SSHAT and CDR2 FNYEAQ (reference sequence). The CDR3 DNA reads TGTGCTAGCAGCGACGGTCCCGAAGCGGTTCCTGATGAAAAACTGTTTTTT. It yields the protein CASSDGPEAVPDEKLFF. The full variable domain, completed using reference TRBV7-7 and TRBJ1-4, is GAGVSQSPRYKVTKRGQDVTLRCDPISSHATLYWYQQALGQGPEFLTYFNYEAQPDKSGLPSDRFSAERPEGSISTLTIQRTEQRDSAMYRCASSDGPEAVPDEKLFFGSGTQLSVL.